This T cell receptor beta chain was identified in a study of T cells in tuberculosis. For this clone: Antigen: not known.

From germline, CDR1 is MNHEY and CDR2 SMNVEV (reference sequence). Trimming pared 7 bases from V and 2 bases from J, leaving 12 bases between. There are 14 residues in the CDR3. Study-level points and caveats: Smaller alpha distances in active tuberculosis partly reflected shorter CDR3-alpha lengths. Active tuberculosis alpha repertoires lay closer to GMM-specific TCRs than controls'.

Produced via immunoSEQ multiplex PCR; TCRdb's table is partial and in-frame only. The repertoire holds 25,000 to 35,000 clones, with around 95% as singletons. The sample was PBMCs. The chain combines TRBV27 with TRBJ1-3; D possibly corresponds to TRBD1 (5 bases). The clonotype was recovered from a donor aged 10-29 years with latent tuberculosis or without tuberculosis infection. CDR3 amino acids: CASMERGAGNTIYF. In nucleotides, the CDR3 is TGTGCCAGCATGGAAAGGGGTGCTGGAAACACCATATATTTT.